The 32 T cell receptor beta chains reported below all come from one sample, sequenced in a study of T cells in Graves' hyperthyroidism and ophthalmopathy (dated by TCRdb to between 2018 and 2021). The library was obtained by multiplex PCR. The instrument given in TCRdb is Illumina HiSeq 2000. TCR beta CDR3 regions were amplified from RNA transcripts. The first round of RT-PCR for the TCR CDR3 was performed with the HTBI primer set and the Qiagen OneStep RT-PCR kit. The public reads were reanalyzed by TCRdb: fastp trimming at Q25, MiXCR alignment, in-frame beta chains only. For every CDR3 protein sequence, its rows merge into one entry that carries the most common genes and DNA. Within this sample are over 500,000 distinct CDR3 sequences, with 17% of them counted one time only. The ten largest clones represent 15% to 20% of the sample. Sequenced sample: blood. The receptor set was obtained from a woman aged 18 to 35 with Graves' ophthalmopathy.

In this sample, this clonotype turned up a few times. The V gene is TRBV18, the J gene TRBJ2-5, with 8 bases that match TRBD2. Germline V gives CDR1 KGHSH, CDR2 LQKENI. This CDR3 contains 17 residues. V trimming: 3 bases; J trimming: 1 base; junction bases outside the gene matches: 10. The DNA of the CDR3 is TGTGCCAGCTCACCGACCTACACCACTAGCGGCCAAGAGACCCAGTACTTC. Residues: CASSPTYTTSGQETQYF.

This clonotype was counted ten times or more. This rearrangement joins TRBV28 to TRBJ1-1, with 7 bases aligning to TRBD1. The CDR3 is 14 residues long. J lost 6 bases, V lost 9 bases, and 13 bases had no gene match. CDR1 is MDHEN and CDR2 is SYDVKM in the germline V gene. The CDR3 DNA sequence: TGTGCCAGTCAAATATCGACAGGGATCGCTGAAGCTTTCTTT. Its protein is CASQISTGIAEAFF. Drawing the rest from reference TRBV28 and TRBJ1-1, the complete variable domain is DVKVTQSSRYLVKRTGEKVFLECVQDMDHENMFWYRQDPGLGLRLIYFSYDVKMKEKGDIPEGYSVSREKKERFSLILESASTNQTSMYLCASQISTGIAEAFFGQGTRLTVV.

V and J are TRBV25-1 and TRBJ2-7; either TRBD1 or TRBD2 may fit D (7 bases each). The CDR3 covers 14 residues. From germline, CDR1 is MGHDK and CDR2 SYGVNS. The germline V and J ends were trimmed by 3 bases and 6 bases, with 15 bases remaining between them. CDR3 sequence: CASSDRQGGSEQYF. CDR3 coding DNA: TGTGCCAGCAGTGATCGCCAGGGGGGGAGCGAGCAGTACTTC.

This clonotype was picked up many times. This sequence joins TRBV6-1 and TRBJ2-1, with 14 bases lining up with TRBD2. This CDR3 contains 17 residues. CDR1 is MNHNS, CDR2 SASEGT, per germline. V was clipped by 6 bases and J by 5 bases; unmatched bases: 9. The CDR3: CASRRLAGGLSNNEQFF. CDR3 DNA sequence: TGTGCCAGCAGGCGACTAGCGGGGGGGCTTTCCAACAATGAGCAGTTCTTC.

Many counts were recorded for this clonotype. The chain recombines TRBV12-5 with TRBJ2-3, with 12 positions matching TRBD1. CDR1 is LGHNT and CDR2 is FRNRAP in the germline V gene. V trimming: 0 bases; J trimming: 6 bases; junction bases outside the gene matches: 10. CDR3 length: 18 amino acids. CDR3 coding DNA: TGTGCTAGTGGTTTGGTATTGGGGGGACAGGGGGCGACGGATACGCAGTATTTT. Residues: CASGLVLGGQGATDTQYF.

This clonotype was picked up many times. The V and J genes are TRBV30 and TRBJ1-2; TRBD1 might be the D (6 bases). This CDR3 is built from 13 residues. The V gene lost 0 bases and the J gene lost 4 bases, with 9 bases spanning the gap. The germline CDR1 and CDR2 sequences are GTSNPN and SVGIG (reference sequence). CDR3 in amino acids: CAWSVGGTYGYTF. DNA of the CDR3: TGTGCCTGGAGTGTAGGGGGGACCTATGGCTACACCTTC.

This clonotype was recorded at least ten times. The CDR3 protein is CSARGDSFSTDTQYF. In nucleotides, the CDR3 is TGCAGTGCTAGAGGGGACAGCTTCAGCACAGATACGCAGTATTTT. The rearrangement joins TRBV20-1 to TRBJ2-3, with 7 bases identical to TRBD1. CDR3 size: 15 residues. The junction had 4 bases not matched to a gene; V was cut back by 1 base and J by 0 bases. Germline V gene data show CDR1 as DFQATT and CDR2 as SNEGSKA (reference sequence).

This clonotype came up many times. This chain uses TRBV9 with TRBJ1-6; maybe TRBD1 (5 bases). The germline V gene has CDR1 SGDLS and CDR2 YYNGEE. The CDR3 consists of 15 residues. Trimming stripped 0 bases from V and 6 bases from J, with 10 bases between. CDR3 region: CASSVGRQGNSPLHF. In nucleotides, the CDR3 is TGTGCCAGCAGCGTAGGACGCCAGGGTAATTCACCCCTCCACTTT.

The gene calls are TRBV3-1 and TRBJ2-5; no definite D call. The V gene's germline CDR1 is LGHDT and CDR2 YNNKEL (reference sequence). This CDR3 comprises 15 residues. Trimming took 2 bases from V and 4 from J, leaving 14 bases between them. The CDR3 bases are TGTGCCAGCAGCCAATCACTGGTTTCCGGAGAGACCCAGTACTTC. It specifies CASSQSLVSGETQYF.

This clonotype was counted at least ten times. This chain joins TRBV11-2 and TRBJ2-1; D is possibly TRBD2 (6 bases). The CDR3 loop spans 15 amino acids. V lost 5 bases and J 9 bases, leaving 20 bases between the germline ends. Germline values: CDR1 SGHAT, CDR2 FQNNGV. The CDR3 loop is CASSQWGGENGEQFF. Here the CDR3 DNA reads TGTGCCAGCAGCCAATGGGGCGGGGAGAATGGTGAGCAGTTCTTC.

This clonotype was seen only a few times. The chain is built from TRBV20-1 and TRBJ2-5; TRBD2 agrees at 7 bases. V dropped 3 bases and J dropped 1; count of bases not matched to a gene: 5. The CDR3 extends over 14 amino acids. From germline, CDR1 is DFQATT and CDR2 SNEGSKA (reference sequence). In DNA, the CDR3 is TGCAGTGCTAGTGCCGGGGGGACCCAAGAGACCCAGTACTTC. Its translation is CSASAGGTQETQYF.

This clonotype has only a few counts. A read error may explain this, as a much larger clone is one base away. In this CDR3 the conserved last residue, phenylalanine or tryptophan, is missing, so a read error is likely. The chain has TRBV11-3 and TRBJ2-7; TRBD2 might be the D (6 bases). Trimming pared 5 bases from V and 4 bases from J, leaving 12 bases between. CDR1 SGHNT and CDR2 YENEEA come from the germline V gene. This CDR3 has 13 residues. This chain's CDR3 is CASSPSGFYEQYL. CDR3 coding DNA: TGTGCCAGCAGCCCAAGCGGGTTTTACGAGCAGTACCTC.

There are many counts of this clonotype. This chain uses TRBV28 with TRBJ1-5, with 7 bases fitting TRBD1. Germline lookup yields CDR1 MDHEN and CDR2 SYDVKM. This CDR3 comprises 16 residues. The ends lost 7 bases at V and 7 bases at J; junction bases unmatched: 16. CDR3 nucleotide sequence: TGTGCCAGCACCTCCTGGGGGCAGGGGGAAACGCAGCCCCAGCATTTT. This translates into CASTSWGQGETQPQHF.

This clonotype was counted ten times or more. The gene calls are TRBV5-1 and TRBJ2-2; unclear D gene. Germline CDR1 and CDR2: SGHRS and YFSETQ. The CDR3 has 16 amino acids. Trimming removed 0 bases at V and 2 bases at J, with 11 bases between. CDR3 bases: TGCGCCAGCAGCTTGGTAGTGACAACAAACACCGGGGAGCTGTTTTTT. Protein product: CASSLVVTTNTGELFF.

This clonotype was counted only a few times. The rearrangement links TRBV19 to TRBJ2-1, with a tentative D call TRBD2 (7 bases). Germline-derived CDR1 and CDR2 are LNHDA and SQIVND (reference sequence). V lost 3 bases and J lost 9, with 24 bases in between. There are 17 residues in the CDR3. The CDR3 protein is CASSIVFGGAKLPEQFF. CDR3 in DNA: TGTGCCAGTAGTATCGTTTTTGGGGGGGCAAAGCTCCCTGAGCAGTTCTTC.

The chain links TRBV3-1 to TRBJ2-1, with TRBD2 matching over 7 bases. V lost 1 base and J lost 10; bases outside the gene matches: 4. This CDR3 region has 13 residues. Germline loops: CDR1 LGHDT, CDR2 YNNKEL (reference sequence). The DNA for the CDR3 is TGTGCCAGCAGCCAAGGACCACTAGCGGAGCAGTTCTTC. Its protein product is CASSQGPLAEQFF.

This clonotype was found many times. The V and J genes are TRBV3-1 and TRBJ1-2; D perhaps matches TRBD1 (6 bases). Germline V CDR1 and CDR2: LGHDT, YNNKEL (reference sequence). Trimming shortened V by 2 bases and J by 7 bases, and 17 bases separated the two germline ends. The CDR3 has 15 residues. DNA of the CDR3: TGTGCCAGCAGCCAACCCGGACAGCCCCACGGTGGCTACACCTTC. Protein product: CASSQPGQPHGGYTF. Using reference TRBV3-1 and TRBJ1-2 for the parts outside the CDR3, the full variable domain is DTAVSQTPKYLVTQMGNDKSIKCEQNLGHDTMYWYKQDSKKFLKIMFSYNNKELIINETVPNRFSPKSPDKAHLNLHINSLELGDSAVYFCASSQPGQPHGGYTFGSGTRLTVV.

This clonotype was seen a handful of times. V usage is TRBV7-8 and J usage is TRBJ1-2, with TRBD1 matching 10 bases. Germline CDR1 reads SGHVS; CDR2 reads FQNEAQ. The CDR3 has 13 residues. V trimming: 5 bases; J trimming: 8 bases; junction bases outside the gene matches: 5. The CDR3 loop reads CASSAGTGVGYTF. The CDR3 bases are TGTGCCAGCAGCGCCGGGACAGGGGTCGGCTACACCTTC.

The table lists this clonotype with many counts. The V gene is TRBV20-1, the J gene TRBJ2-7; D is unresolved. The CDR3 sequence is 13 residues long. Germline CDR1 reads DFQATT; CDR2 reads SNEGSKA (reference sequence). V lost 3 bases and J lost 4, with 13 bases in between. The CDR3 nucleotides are TGCAGTGCTAGGCCACAAGGCCGATACGAGCAGTACTTC. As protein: CSARPQGRYEQYF.

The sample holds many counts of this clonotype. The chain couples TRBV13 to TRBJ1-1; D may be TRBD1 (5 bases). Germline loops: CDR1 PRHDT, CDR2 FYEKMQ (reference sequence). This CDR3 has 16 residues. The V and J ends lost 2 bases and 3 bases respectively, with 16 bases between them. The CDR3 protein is CASSLKMTERDTEAFF. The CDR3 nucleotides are TGTGCCAGCAGCTTAAAAATGACAGAAAGGGACACTGAAGCTTTCTTT.

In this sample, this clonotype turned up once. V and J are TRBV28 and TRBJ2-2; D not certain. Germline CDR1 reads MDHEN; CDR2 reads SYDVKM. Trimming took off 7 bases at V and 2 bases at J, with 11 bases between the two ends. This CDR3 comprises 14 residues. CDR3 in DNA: TGTGCCAGCATCGGCGGCAGCAACACCGGGGAGCTGTTTTTT. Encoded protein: CASIGGSNTGELFF.

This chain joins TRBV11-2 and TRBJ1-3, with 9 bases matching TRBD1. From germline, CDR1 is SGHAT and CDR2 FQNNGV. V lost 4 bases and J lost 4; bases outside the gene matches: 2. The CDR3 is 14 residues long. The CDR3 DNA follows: TGTGCCAGCAGCTGGGACAGGGTCGGAAACACCATATATTTT. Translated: CASSWDRVGNTIYF.

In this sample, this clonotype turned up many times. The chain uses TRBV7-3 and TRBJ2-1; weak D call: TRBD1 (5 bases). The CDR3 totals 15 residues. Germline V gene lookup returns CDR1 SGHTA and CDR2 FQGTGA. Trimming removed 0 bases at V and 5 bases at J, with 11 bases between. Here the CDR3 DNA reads TGTGCCAGCAGCTTAACGCCAGGGTCGGACAATGAGCAGTTCTTC. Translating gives CASSLTPGSDNEQFF.

CDR3 bases: TGTGCCAGCAGCTTAGACGGCGGGTCTATGGATACGCAGTATTTT. Encoded protein: CASSLDGGSMDTQYF. The rearrangement joins TRBV7-9 to TRBJ2-3, with TRBD2 as a possible D gene (5 bases). The CDR3 totals 15 residues. Trimming removed 1 base from V and 6 bases from J, with 14 bases in between. Germline values: CDR1 SEHNR, CDR2 FQNEAQ (reference sequence). Complete variable domain (other parts from reference TRBV7-9 and TRBJ2-3): DTGVSQNPRHKITKRGQNVTFRCDPISEHNRLYWYRQTLGQGPEFLTYFQNEAQLEKSRLLSDRFSAERPKGSFSTLEIQRTEQGDSAMYLCASSLDGGSMDTQYFGPGTRLTVL.

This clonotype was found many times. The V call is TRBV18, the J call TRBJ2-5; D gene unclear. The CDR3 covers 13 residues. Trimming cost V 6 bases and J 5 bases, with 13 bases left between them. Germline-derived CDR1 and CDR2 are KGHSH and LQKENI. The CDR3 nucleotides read TGTGCCAGCTCCCCGCGGCCGGGTGAGACCCAGTACTTC. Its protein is CASSPRPGETQYF.

The CDR3, as DNA: TGTGCCAGCAGCCGGGACCATCTTAGCTCTGGAAACACCATATATTTT. Residues: CASSRDHLSSGNTIYF. The chain employs TRBV3-2 and TRBJ1-3; no check of the table's D call, TRBD1, against the DNA was made. TRBV3-2 is shown as a pseudogene. CDR3 size: 16 residues.

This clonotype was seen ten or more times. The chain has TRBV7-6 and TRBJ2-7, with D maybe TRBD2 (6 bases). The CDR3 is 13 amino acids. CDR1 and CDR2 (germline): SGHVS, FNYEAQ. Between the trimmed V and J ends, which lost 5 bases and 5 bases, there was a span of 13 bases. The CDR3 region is CASSPGGGNEQYF. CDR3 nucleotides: TGTGCCAGCAGCCCCGGCGGAGGGAACGAGCAGTACTTC.

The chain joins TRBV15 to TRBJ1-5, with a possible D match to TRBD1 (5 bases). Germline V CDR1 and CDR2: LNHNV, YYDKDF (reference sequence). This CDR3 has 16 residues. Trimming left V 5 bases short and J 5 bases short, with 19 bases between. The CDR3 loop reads CATSGGHPSNYQPQHF. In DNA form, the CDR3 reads TGTGCCACCAGCGGAGGACATCCGTCCAATTATCAGCCCCAGCATTTT.

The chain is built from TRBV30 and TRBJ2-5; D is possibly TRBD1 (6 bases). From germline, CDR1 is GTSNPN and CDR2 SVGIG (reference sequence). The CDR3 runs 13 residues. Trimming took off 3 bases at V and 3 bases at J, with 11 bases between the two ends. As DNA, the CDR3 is TGTGCCTGGAGCATTAGGACAGAAGAGACCCAGTACTTC. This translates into CAWSIRTEETQYF. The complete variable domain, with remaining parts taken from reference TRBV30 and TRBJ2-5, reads SQTIHQWPATLVQPVGSPLSLECTVEGTSNPNLYWYRQAAGRGLQLLFYSVGIGQISSEVPQNLSASRPQDRQFILSSKKLLLSDSGFYLCAWSIRTEETQYFGPGTRLLVL.

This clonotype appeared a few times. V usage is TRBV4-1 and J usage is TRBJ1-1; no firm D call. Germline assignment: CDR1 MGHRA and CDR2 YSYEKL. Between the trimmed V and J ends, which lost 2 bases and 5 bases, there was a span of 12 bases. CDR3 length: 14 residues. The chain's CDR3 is CASSQREEGTEAFF. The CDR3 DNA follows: TGCGCCAGCAGCCAACGAGAGGAGGGAACTGAAGCTTTCTTT.

DNA of the CDR3: TGCGCCAGCAGGCCTAGCGGGGGCCTCAGCACAGATACGCAGTATTTT. Protein product: CASRPSGGLSTDTQYF. V and J are TRBV4-1 and TRBJ2-3, with TRBD2 matching over 10 bases. Trimming took 6 bases from V and 0 from J; bases not matched to a gene: 6. The CDR3 is 16 residues long. The germline CDR1 and CDR2 sequences are MGHRA and YSYEKL.

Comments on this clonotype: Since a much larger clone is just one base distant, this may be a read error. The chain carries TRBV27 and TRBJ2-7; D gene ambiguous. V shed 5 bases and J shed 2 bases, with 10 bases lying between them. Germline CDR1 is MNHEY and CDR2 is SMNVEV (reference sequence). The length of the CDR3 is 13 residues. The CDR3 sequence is CASSTQHAYEQYF. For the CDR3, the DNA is TGTGCCAGCAGTACCCAGCACGCCTACGAGCAGTACTTC.